This T cell receptor (beta chain) is from a study of blood T cell repertoires in COVID-19. The overall study: Acute and convalescent COVID-19 samples came from the United States, Italy and Spain. PBMCs, B-cell-depleted T cells, or T cells were the source of the cDNA or gDNA that made up the material.

In the original analysis: Nucleated cell number was recorded as an estimate derived from reference gene primer amplification. Here immunoSEQ multiplex PCR was the method, and the copy in TCRdb shows in-frame clones only, minus some. The DNA was the basis for D and trimming; V, J and clone size are from that table. The data hold 340,000 or so clones, with 86% observed a single time. This receptor was identified in a woman aged 40 to 50 with acute COVID-19. Sequenced input: PBMCs or T cells enriched from blood (not recorded which).

The CDR3 here is CASSRTSGTGGYEQYF. The CDR3 DNA sequence: TGTGCCAGCAGCCGCACCTCCGGGACAGGGGGTTACGAGCAGTACTTC. The chain employs TRBV3-1 (or the pseudogene TRBV3-2) and TRBJ2-7; 11 positions agree with TRBD1. Germline lookup yields CDR1 LGHDT and CDR2 YNNKEL (reference sequence). The CDR3 consists of 16 residues. V dropped 4 bases and J dropped 4; count of bases not matched to a gene: 9.